One and the same sample provided the 32 T cell receptor beta chains below, sequenced in a study of early T cells in non-severe SARS-CoV-2 infection. TCRdb analysed the 5' RACE reads with MiXCR anew, one entry per CDR3 protein. In the table there are some 60,000 distinct CDR3 sequences, 7.7% of which are singletons. The sequencing sample was made of whole blood. Source of these receptors: an adult who was a healthcare worker with PCR-confirmed SARS-CoV-2 infection or an uninfected control (not recorded which).

A few counts support this clonotype. V and J are TRBV3-1 and TRBJ2-1; D remains ambiguous. With 2 bases removed from V and 5 bases from J, the gap between germline ends came to 13 bases. This CDR3 region has 15 residues. CDR1 is LGHDT, CDR2 YNNKEL, per germline (reference sequence). CDR3 nucleotides: TGTGCCAGCAGCCAATCTAGGACCTTTAACAATGAGCAGTTCTTC. Translated, it gives CASSQSRTFNNEQFF.

This chain uses TRBV27 with TRBJ2-3; 13 bases fit TRBD2. The V and J ends lost 2 bases and 0 bases, in that order; junction bases with no gene match: 2. Germline V gives CDR1 MNHEY, CDR2 SMNVEV (reference sequence). The CDR3 contains 17 residues. The CDR3 sequence is CASSLGLAGASTDTQYF. DNA for the CDR3: TGTGCCAGCAGTTTAGGACTAGCGGGAGCTAGCACAGATACGCAGTATTTT.

The chain recombines TRBV5-6 with TRBJ2-1, with 11 bases identical to TRBD1. The V gene's germline CDR1 is SGHDT and CDR2 YYEEEE. Trimming at V came to 2 bases and at J to 3 bases, leaving 1 base not matched to a gene. CDR3 size: 15 residues. The CDR3 DNA reads as TGTGCCAGCAGCTTCGGGACAGGGGGCTACAATGAGCAGTTCTTC. Residues: CASSFGTGGYNEQFF. Full variable domain (outside the CDR3, taken from reference TRBV5-6 and TRBJ2-1): DAGVTQSPTHLIKTRGQQVTLRCSPKSGHDTVSWYQQALGQGPQFIFQYYEEEERQRGNFPDRFSGHQFPNYSSELNVNALLLGDSALYLCASSFGTGGYNEQFFGPGTRLTVL.

This clonotype was counted a few times. The rearrangement uses TRBV12-3 or TRBV12-4 and TRBJ2-1; D gene uncertain. The CDR3 spans 12 residues. Trimming took off 3 bases at V and 6 bases at J, with 6 bases between the two ends. The CDR3 nucleotides read TGTGCCAGCAGTTTCCCAGCCAATGAGCAGTTCTTC. Protein sequence: CASSFPANEQFF.

The gene calls are TRBV5-1 and TRBJ2-7, with D perhaps TRBD1 (6 bases). Per the germline V gene, CDR1 is SGHRS and CDR2 is YFSETQ. The CDR3 covers 15 residues. Trimming removed 4 bases at V and 5 bases at J, with 19 bases between. CDR3 residues: CASSGGGGWPHEQYF. In DNA, the CDR3 is TGCGCCAGCAGCGGGGGCGGCGGTTGGCCGCACGAGCAGTACTTC. The whole variable domain, filled in from reference TRBV5-1 and TRBJ2-7, reads KAGVTQTPRYLIKTRGQQVTLSCSPISGHRSVSWYQQTPGQGLQFLFEYFSETQRNKGNFPGRFSGRQFSNSRSEMNVSTLELGDSALYLCASSGGGGWPHEQYFGPGTRLTVT.

This clonotype was observed a few times. V is TRBV28 and J is TRBJ2-7; D is uncertain. There are 14 residues in the CDR3. Germline V gives CDR1 MDHEN, CDR2 SYDVKM. The ends were cut back, 2 bases at V and 0 bases at J, with 8 bases in the middle. As DNA, the CDR3 is TGTGCCAGCAGTTTAAAAAGCAACTCCTACGAGCAGTACTTC. Amino acid sequence: CASSLKSNSYEQYF.

The chain joins TRBV7-9 to TRBJ1-1; D unclear. Germline CDR1 is SEHNR and CDR2 is FQNEAQ (reference sequence). Trimming shortened V by 10 bases and J by 6 bases, and 24 bases separated the two germline ends. The CDR3 runs 15 residues. This CDR3 reads CAIQPKAGLGAEAFF. CDR3 coding DNA: TGTGCCATTCAACCCAAAGCCGGGCTTGGGGCTGAAGCTTTCTTT.

The J gene is TRBJ2-2, the V gene TRBV19; D is possibly TRBD2 (6 bases). CDR1 LNHDA and CDR2 SQIVND come from the germline V gene (reference sequence). The CDR3 loop spans 12 amino acids. The CDR3 region has the DNA TGTGCTACAGCTAGCGTCACCGGGGAGCTGTTTTTT. Translating it yields CATASVTGELFF.

This clonotype came up a few times. The chain is built from TRBV30 and TRBJ1-1; 7 positions agree with TRBD1. V was clipped by 5 bases and J by 1 base; unmatched bases: 4. The CDR3 is 13 residues long. In germline, CDR1 is GTSNPN, CDR2 SVGIG (reference sequence). The CDR3 nucleotides read TGTGCCTGGGATTACAGGGGGAACACTGAAGCTTTCTTT. Its protein product is CAWDYRGNTEAFF. The entire variable domain, with the rest obtained from reference TRBV30 and TRBJ1-1, is as follows: SQTIHQWPATLVQPVGSPLSLECTVEGTSNPNLYWYRQAAGRGLQLLFYSVGIGQISSEVPQNLSASRPQDRQFILSSKKLLLSDSGFYLCAWDYRGNTEAFFGQGTRLTVV.

The CDR3 DNA follows: TGTGCCAGCACCATCCTCGACAGGGTCGGGGAGCTGTTTTTT. It is translated as CASTILDRVGELFF. J is TRBJ2-2 and V is TRBV12-3 or TRBV12-4; 7 bases match TRBD1. With 7 bases clipped from V and 7 bases from J, the junction kept 9 bases outside the gene matches. This CDR3 is built from 14 residues.

This clonotype was observed at least ten times. V is TRBV27 and J is TRBJ2-5, with 14 bases fitting TRBD2. In germline, CDR1 is MNHEY, CDR2 SMNVEV (reference sequence). Losses at the gene ends were 6 bases for V and 4 bases for J; bases not matched to a gene: 7. This CDR3 comprises 16 residues. DNA for the CDR3: TGTGCCAGCAGCCAGACTAGCGGGAGGGCTGGAGAGACCCAGTACTTC. Translation gives CASSQTSGRAGETQYF.

As DNA, the CDR3 is TGTGCCAGCAGTTACATGCGCGGAGGAAAACTGTTTTTT. It yields the protein CASSYMRGGKLFF. The rearrangement uses TRBV6-5 and TRBJ1-4; D unclear. This CDR3 has 13 residues. V was pared by 2 bases and J by 10 bases, with 11 bases between. Germline CDR1 MNHEY, CDR2 SVGAGI.

Ten or more counts support this clonotype. The chain recombines TRBV28 with TRBJ2-7; 7 bases are a match to TRBD1. This CDR3 spans 15 amino acids. Germline lookup yields CDR1 MDHEN and CDR2 SYDVKM. Germline trimming cut 5 bases from V and 5 bases from J; bases unmatched to any gene: 12. Here the CDR3 reads CASSPRTGLRDEQYF. DNA of the CDR3: TGTGCCAGCAGTCCCAGGACAGGCCTCAGGGACGAGCAGTACTTC.

The chain employs TRBV11-2 and TRBJ1-2; a possible D gene is TRBD1 (5 bases). Per the germline V gene, CDR1 is SGHAT and CDR2 is FQNNGV. Deletions cut 5 bases from V and 4 bases from J, with 11 bases between. The CDR3 has 13 residues. CDR3 region: CASSPDSLYGYTF. CDR3 nucleotide sequence: TGTGCCAGCAGCCCCGACAGCCTCTATGGCTACACCTTC.

Many counts were recorded for this clonotype. V gene TRBV9 combines with J gene TRBJ2-1; possible D gene TRBD2, 6 bases. CDR3 length: 14 residues. Germline CDR1 and CDR2: SGDLS and YYNGEE. Trimming removed 3 bases at V and 7 bases at J, with 14 bases between. CDR3 DNA sequence: TGTGCCAGCAGCGGTGGGGACTGGAGAAATGAGCAGTTCTTC. Its translation: CASSGGDWRNEQFF.

This clonotype was found many times. The rearrangement uses TRBV6-6 and TRBJ2-7, with D tentatively TRBD1 (5 bases). Germline V gene lookup returns CDR1 MNHNY and CDR2 SVGAGI (reference sequence). V was cut by 2 bases and J by 2 bases, with 10 bases left in between. The CDR3 loop spans 14 amino acids. CDR3 coding DNA: TGTGCCAGCAGTTACGGTGGGGCCACCTACGAGCAGTACTTC. This encodes CASSYGGATYEQYF.

The chain uses TRBV12-3 or TRBV12-4 and TRBJ1-2, with TRBD1 as a possible D gene (6 bases). There are 15 residues in the CDR3. V was cut by 4 bases and J by 7 bases, with 19 bases left in between. Written as DNA, the CDR3 is TGTGCCAGCAGTTCGAGGGACACCTTTAAGGGTGGCTACACCTTC. Its protein product is CASSSRDTFKGGYTF.

Many counts were recorded for this clonotype. The chain employs TRBV7-3 and TRBJ2-2; TRBD2 agrees at 11 bases. This CDR3 has 15 amino acids. V dropped 6 bases and J dropped 2; count of bases not matched to a gene: 2. The germline V gene has CDR1 SGHTA and CDR2 FQGTGA. The CDR3 DNA reads as TGTGCCAGCAGTCTAGCGGGAGGCAACACCGGGGAGCTGTTTTTT. It translates to CASSLAGGNTGELFF.

This clonotype was detected a few times. The chain links TRBV20-1 to TRBJ2-7, with D perhaps assigned TRBD1 or TRBD2 (7 bases each). The germline V gene encodes CDR1 DFQATT and CDR2 SNEGSKA (reference sequence). CDR3 length equals 17 residues. V dropped 4 bases and J dropped 4 bases, with 26 bases sitting between them. DNA for the CDR3: TGCAGTGCTAAGAGCGCAGCGGGACAGTACAATTCTTACGAGCAGTACTTC. Protein sequence: CSAKSAAGQYNSYEQYF.

In this sample, this clonotype turned up many times. The chain links TRBV12-3 or TRBV12-4 to TRBJ2-1, with a tentative D call TRBD2 (5 bases). The CDR3 runs to 16 residues. Between the trimmed V and J ends, which lost 6 bases and 0 bases, there was a span of 15 bases. The CDR3 DNA sequence: TGTGCCAGCAGACCTATGGACTCGCCCTCCTACAATGAGCAGTTCTTC. Protein sequence: CASRPMDSPSYNEQFF.

The V and J genes are TRBV3-1 and TRBJ2-1; 11 bases fit TRBD2. CDR1 and CDR2 from the germline V gene are LGHDT and YNNKEL (reference sequence). The junction had 7 bases not matched to a gene; V was cut back by 4 bases and J by 5 bases. The CDR3 has 16 residues. CDR3 sequence: CASSPPGTSGHNEQFF. CDR3 bases: TGTGCCAGCAGCCCTCCCGGGACTAGCGGACACAATGAGCAGTTCTTC.

This clonotype was observed a few times. One base away lies a much larger clone, so this may be a sequencing read error. This sequence joins TRBV27 and TRBJ2-6, with D unclear. Germline lookup yields CDR1 MNHEY and CDR2 SMNVEV (reference sequence). V gave up 6 bases and J gave up 0 bases, with 3 bases separating them. The CDR3 runs to 13 residues. The CDR3 loop is CASSVSGANVLTF. Here the CDR3 DNA reads TGTGCCAGCAGCGTCTCTGGGGCCAACGTCCTGACTTTC.

This clonotype was observed a handful of times. The chain uses TRBV27 and TRBJ2-7, with a tentative D call TRBD2 (6 bases). The CDR3 is 15 residues long. V lost 6 bases and J lost 1, with 16 bases in between. The germline V gene has CDR1 MNHEY and CDR2 SMNVEV (reference sequence). The chain's CDR3 is CASSLGASASYEQYF. Written as DNA, the CDR3 is TGTGCCAGCAGCCTCGGGGCTAGCGCTTCCTACGAGCAGTACTTC.

This clonotype was seen ten or more times. The rearrangement uses TRBV7-9 and TRBJ1-5; D is unclear. CDR3 length: 13 amino acids. Deletions cut 8 bases from V and 3 bases from J, with 11 bases between. Germline V gene sequence: CDR1 SEHNR, CDR2 FQNEAQ (reference sequence). The CDR3 DNA sequence: TGTGCCAGCGGGGAAGGTTTCAATCAGCCCCAGCATTTT. Protein sequence: CASGEGFNQPQHF.

This clonotype showed up many times. The V gene is TRBV5-5, the J gene TRBJ1-2, with a tentative D call TRBD1 (6 bases). Looked up from germline, CDR1 is SGHKS and CDR2 is YYEKEE (reference sequence). V gave up 0 bases and J gave up 2 bases, with 8 bases separating them. The CDR3 runs to 14 residues. The DNA for the CDR3 is TGTGCCAGCAGCTTGGACAGGGTGAACTATGGCTACACCTTC. It specifies CASSLDRVNYGYTF.

This clonotype was picked up a small number of times. The rearrangement links TRBV20-1 to TRBJ2-3; 14 nucleotides line up with TRBD2. Germline CDR1 DFQATT, CDR2 SNEGSKA (reference sequence). Unmatched junction bases numbered 4, after V lost 6 bases and J lost 2 bases. The length of the CDR3 is 15 residues. DNA for the CDR3: TGCAGTGCCCCGGGACTAGCGGGAGTCACAGATACGCAGTATTTT. Its protein product is CSAPGLAGVTDTQYF.

This clonotype was observed a handful of times. The gene calls are TRBV19 and TRBJ2-1, with a possible D match to TRBD1 (5 bases). Trimming cost V 6 bases and J 4 bases, with 10 bases left between them. The CDR3 is 13 amino acids. Germline V gives CDR1 LNHDA, CDR2 SQIVND (reference sequence). CDR3 DNA: TGTGCCAGTAGCCCGACAGCATACAATGAGCAGTTCTTC. Translating gives CASSPTAYNEQFF.

The chain links TRBV7-3 to TRBJ2-7; 9 bases are a match to TRBD1. Germline CDR1 SGHTA, CDR2 FQGTGA. The CDR3 runs to 15 residues. Losses at the gene ends were 2 bases for V and 3 bases for J; bases not matched to a gene: 5. CDR3 in amino acids: CASSLGTGGNYEQYF. The CDR3 DNA sequence: TGTGCCAGCAGCTTAGGAACAGGGGGCAACTACGAGCAGTACTTC.

The rearrangement joins TRBV28 to TRBJ1-5; no clear D. Germline V gene sequence: CDR1 MDHEN, CDR2 SYDVKM. The germline V and J ends were trimmed by 3 bases and 3 bases, with 3 bases remaining between them. The CDR3 sequence is 12 residues long. The CDR3 DNA sequence: TGTGCCAGCAGTTTCTTCAATCAGCCCCAGCATTTT. It is translated as CASSFFNQPQHF. Looking up the rest from reference TRBV28 and TRBJ1-5 gives the full variable domain: DVKVTQSSRYLVKRTGEKVFLECVQDMDHENMFWYRQDPGLGLRLIYFSYDVKMKEKGDIPEGYSVSREKKERFSLILESASTNQTSMYLCASSFFNQPQHFGDGTRLSIL.

V usage is TRBV9 and J usage is TRBJ2-5; 11 bases match TRBD2. The CDR3 has 19 amino acids. Trimming cost V 2 bases and J 4 bases; bases outside gene matches: 16. Germline CDR1 SGDLS, CDR2 YYNGEE. DNA of the CDR3: TGTGCCAGCAGCGTCGACAGGGAGTTAGCGGGAGGGTCTGGAGAGACCCAGTACTTC. Translated: CASSVDRELAGGSGETQYF.

This clonotype showed up just a few times. This rearrangement joins TRBV7-9 to TRBJ1-4; TRBD1 aligns across 10 bases. V was pared by 5 bases and J by 8 bases, with 14 bases of the junction left unmatched. This CDR3 contains 17 residues. CDR1 and CDR2 from the germline V gene are SEHNR and FQNEAQ (reference sequence). This CDR3 reads CASSPSGGQGREEKLFF. The CDR3 nucleotides read TGTGCCAGCAGCCCATCCGGGGGACAGGGGCGGGAAGAAAAACTGTTTTTT.

The gene calls are TRBV7-8 and TRBJ2-5; a weak D match, TRBD1 (6 bases). From germline, CDR1 is SGHVS and CDR2 FQNEAQ. Trimming took off 4 bases at V and 3 bases at J, with 12 bases between the two ends. CDR3 size: 14 residues. In nucleotides, the CDR3 is TGTGCCAGCAGCTCCCCCGGGACAAAAGAGACCCAGTACTTC. Its translation: CASSSPGTKETQYF. The variable domain in full, completed from reference TRBV7-8 and TRBJ2-5, reads GAGVSQSPRYKVAKRGQDVALRCDPISGHVSLFWYQQALGQGPEFLTYFQNEAQLDKSGLPSDRFFAERPEGSVSTLKIQRTQQEDSAVYLCASSSPGTKETQYFGPGTRLLVL.